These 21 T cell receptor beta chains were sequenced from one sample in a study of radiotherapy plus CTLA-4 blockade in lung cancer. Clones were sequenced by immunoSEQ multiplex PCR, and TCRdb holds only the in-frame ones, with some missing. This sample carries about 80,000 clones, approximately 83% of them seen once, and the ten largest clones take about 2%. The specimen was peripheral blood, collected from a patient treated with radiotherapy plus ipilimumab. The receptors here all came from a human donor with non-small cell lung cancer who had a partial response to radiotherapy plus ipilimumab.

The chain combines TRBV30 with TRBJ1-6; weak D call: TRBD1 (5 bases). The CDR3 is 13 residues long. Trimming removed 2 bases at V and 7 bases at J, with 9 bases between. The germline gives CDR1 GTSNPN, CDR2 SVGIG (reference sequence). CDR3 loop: CAWSLGLNSPLHF. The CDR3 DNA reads TGTGCCTGGAGTCTGGGGCTAAATTCACCCCTCCACTTT. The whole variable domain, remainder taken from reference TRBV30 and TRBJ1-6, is SQTIHQWPATLVQPVGSPLSLECTVEGTSNPNLYWYRQAAGRGLQLLFYSVGIGQISSEVPQNLSASRPQDRQFILSSKKLLLSDSGFYLCAWSLGLNSPLHFGNGTRLTVT.

This CDR3 is CASSTNRDAPLHF. For the CDR3, the DNA is TGTGCCAGTAGTACGAACAGGGATGCACCCCTCCACTTT. The chain carries TRBV19 and TRBJ1-6, with D possibly TRBD1 on 6 matching bases. This CDR3 has 13 residues. Trimming removed 4 bases from V and 11 bases from J, with 12 bases in between. Germline-derived CDR1 and CDR2 are LNHDA and SQIVND (reference sequence).

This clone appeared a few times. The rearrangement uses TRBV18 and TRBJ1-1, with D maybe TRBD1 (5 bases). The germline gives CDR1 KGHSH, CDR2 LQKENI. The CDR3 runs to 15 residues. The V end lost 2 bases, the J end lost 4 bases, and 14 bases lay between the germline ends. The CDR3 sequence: CASSPIIAGFTEAFF. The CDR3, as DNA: TGTGCCAGCTCACCAATTATCGCAGGGTTCACTGAAGCTTTCTTT. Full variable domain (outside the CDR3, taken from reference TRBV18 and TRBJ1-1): NAGVMQNPRHLVRRRGQEARLRCSPMKGHSHVYWYRQLPEEGLKFMVYLQKENIIDESGMPKERFSAEFPKEGPSILRIQQVVRGDSAAYFCASSPIIAGFTEAFFGQGTRLTVV.

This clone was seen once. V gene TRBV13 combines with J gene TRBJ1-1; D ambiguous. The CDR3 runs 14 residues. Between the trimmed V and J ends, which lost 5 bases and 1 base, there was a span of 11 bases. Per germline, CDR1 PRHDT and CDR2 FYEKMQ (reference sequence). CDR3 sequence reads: CASSPPGKNTEAFF. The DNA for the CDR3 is TGTGCCAGCAGCCCCCCCGGGAAGAACACTGAAGCTTTCTTT.

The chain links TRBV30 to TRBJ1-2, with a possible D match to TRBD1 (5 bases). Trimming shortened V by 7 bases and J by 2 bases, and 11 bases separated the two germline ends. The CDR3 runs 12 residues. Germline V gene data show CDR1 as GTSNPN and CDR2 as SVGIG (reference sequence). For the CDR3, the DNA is TGTGCCTCAGTGCGGGGGAACTATGGCTACACCTTC. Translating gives CASVRGNYGYTF.

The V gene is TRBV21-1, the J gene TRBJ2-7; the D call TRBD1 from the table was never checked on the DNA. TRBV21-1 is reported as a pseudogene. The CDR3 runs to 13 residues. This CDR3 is CASSKERQGKQYV. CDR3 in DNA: TGTGCCAGCAGCAAAGAGAGACAGGGAAAGCAGTACGTC.

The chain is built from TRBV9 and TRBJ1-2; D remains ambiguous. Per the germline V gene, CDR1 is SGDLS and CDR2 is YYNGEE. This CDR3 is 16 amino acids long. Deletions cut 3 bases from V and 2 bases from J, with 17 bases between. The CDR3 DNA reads TGTGCCAGCAGCGAGGACTCCCTGCCCTTAAACTATGGCTACACCTTC. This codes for CASSEDSLPLNYGYTF.

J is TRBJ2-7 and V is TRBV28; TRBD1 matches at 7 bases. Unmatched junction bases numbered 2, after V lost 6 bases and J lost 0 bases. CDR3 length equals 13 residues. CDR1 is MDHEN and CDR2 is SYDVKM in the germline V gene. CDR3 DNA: TGTGCCAGCAGAAACAGGGGCTCCTACGAGCAGTACGTC. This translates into CASRNRGSYEQYV.

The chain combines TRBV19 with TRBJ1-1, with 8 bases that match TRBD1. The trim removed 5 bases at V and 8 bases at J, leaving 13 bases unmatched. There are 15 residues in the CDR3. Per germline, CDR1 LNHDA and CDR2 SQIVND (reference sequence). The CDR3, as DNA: TGTGCCAGTAGTCGACGACGGACAGGGCCCCAAGAAGCTTTCTTT. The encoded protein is CASSRRRTGPQEAFF. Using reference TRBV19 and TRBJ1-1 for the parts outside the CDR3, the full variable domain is DGGITQSPKYLFRKEGQNVTLSCEQNLNHDAMYWYRQDPGQGLRLIYYSQIVNDFQKGDIAEGYSVSREKKESFPLTVTSAQKNPTAFYLCASSRRRTGPQEAFFGQGTRLTVV.

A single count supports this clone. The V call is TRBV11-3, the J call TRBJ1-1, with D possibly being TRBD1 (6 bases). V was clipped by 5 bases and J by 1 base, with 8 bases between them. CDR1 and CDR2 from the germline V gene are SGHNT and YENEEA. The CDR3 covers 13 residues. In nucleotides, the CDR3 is TGTGCCAGCAGCCAGGGACAGAACACTGAAGCTTTCTTT. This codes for CASSQGQNTEAFF.

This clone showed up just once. The CDR3 region has the DNA TGTGCCAGCAGCCAAGGATCCCCGCGGGGCTACACCTTC. This gives the protein CASSQGSPRGYTF. The chain combines TRBV14 with TRBJ1-2, with unresolved D. The CDR3 contains 13 residues. Per germline, CDR1 SGHDN and CDR2 FVKESK. The V gene lost 1 base and the J gene lost 8 bases, with 11 bases spanning the gap.

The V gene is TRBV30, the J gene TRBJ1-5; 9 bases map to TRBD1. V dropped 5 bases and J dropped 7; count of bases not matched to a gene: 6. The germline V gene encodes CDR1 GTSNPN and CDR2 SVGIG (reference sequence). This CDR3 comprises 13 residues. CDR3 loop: CAWEQGAGQPQHF. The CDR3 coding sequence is TGTGCCTGGGAACAGGGGGCAGGGCAGCCCCAGCATTTT.

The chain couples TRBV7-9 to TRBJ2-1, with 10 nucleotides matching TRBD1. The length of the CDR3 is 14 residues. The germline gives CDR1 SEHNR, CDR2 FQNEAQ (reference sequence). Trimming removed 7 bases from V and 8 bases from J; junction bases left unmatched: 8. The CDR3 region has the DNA TGTGCCAGCACCAGGGACAGGGGAGGCGATGAGCAGTTCTTC. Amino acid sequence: CASTRDRGGDEQFF.

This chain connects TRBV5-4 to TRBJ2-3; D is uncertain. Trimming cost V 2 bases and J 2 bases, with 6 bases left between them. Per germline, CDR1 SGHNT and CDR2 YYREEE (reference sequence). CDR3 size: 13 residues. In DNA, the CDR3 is TGTGCCAGCAGCTTTTATTCCACAGATACGCAGTATTTT. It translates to CASSFYSTDTQYF.

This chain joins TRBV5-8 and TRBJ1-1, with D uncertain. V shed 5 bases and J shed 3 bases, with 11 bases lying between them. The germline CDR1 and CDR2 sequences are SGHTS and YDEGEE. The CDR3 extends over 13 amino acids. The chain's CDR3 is CASSTTPDTEAFF. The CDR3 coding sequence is TGTGCCAGCAGTACCACACCAGACACTGAAGCTTTCTTT.

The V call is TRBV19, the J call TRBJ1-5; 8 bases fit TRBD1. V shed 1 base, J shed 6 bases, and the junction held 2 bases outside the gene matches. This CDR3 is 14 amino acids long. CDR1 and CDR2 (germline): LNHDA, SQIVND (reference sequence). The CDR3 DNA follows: TGTGCCAGTAGTATAGTACAGGGGGGTCAGCCCCAGCATTTT. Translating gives CASSIVQGGQPQHF.

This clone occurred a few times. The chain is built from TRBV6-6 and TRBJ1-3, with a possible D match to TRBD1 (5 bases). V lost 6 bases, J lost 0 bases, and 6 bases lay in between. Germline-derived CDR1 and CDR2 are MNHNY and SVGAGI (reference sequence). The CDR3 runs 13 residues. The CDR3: CASRGGSGNTIYF. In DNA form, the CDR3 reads TGTGCCAGCAGGGGGGGCTCTGGAAACACCATATATTTT.

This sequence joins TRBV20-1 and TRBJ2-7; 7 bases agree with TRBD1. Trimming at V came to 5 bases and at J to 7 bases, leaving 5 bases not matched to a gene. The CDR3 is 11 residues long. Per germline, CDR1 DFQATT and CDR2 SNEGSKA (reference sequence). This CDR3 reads CSALQGNEQYV. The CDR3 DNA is TGCAGTGCTTTACAGGGGAATGAGCAGTACGTC.

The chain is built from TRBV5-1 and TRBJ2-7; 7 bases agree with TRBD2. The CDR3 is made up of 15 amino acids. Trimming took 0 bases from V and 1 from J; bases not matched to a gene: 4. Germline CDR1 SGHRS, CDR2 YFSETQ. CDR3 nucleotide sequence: TGCGCCAGCAGCTTGGCCGGTAGCGGGTCCTACGAGCAGTACTTC. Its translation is CASSLAGSGSYEQYF.

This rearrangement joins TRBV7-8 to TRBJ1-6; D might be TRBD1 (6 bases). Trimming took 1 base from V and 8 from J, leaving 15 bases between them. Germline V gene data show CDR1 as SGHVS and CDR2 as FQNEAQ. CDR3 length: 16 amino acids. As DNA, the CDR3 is TGTGCCAGCAGCTTAGTTCAGGGGTTAGGGTATTCACCCCTCCACTTT. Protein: CASSLVQGLGYSPLHF.

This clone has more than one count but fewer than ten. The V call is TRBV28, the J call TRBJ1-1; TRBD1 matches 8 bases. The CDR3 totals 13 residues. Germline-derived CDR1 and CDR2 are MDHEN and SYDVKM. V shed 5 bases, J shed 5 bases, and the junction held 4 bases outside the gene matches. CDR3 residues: CASSGQGRTEAFF. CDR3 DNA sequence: TGTGCCAGCAGTGGACAGGGACGGACTGAAGCTTTCTTT.